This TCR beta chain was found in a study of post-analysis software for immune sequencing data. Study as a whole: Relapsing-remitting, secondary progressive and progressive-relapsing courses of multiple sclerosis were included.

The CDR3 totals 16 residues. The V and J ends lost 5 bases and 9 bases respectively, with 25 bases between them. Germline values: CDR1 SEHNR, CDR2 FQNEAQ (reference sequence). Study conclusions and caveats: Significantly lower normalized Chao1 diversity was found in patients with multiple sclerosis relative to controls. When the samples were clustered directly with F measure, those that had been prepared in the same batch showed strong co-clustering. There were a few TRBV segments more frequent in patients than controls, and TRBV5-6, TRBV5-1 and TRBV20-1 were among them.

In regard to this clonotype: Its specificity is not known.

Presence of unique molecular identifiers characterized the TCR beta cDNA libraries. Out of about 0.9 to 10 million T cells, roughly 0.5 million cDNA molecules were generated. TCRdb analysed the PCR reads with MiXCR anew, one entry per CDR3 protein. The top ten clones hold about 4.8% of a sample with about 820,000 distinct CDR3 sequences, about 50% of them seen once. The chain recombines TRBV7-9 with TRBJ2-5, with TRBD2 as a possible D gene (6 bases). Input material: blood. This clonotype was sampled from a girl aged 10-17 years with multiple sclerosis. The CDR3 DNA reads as TGTGCCAGCAGCAAGGAGGCGGGGTACGCTCGGCCGTCCCAGTACTTC. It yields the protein CASSKEAGYARPSQYF.